The 30 T cell receptor beta chains below were found in one sample sequenced in a study of technical replicates of blood from several donors. Method: immunoSEQ multiplex PCR; TCRdb's copy keeps in-frame clones and lacks some. The sample includes fewer than 90,000 clones, around 93% of them seen just once. Sequencing was performed on T cells isolated from PBMCs. The receptors shown here come from a human donor in good health.

V is TRBV27 and J is TRBJ1-1; 7 bases are shared with TRBD1. Germline lookup yields CDR1 MNHEY and CDR2 SMNVEV (reference sequence). The CDR3 spans 16 residues. V lost 3 bases to trimming and J lost 4 bases; unmatched junction nucleotides: 11. CDR3 DNA sequence: TGTGCCAGCAGTTTGGGCCAGGGGGATTTTGTCACTGAAGCTTTCTTT. This codes for CASSLGQGDFVTEAFF.

The gene calls are TRBV27 and TRBJ2-6, with D unclear. The CDR3 has 16 residues. The ends were cut back, 4 bases at V and 0 bases at J, with 10 bases in the middle. Germline V lookup: CDR1 MNHEY, CDR2 SMNVEV (reference sequence). CDR3 residues: CASSSSDSSGANVLTF. CDR3 DNA sequence: TGTGCCAGCAGTTCTTCAGATTCCTCTGGGGCCAACGTCCTGACTTTC.

This chain joins TRBV4-3 and TRBJ1-2, with D perhaps TRBD1 (6 bases). Trimming left V 3 bases short and J 5 bases short, with 19 bases between. Germline CDR1 reads LGHNA; CDR2 reads YSLEER. The CDR3 totals 16 residues. CDR3 in amino acids: CASSQAIGGLRYGYTF. CDR3 coding DNA: TGCGCCAGCAGCCAGGCTATCGGGGGGCTTCGGTATGGCTACACCTTC.

For the CDR3, the DNA is TGTGCCCATAGCGGGAGCCCCTACGAGCAGTACTTC. This translates into CAHSGSPYEQYF. The chain combines TRBV6-6 with TRBJ2-7; 9 positions agree with TRBD2. The CDR3 spans 12 residues. CDR1 MNHNY and CDR2 SVGAGI come from the germline V gene (reference sequence). J was trimmed by 2 bases and V by 11 bases; bases with no gene match: 4.

The genes are TRBV27 and TRBJ2-3; the match to TRBD2 covers 8 bases. The CDR3 runs 14 residues. The germline gives CDR1 MNHEY, CDR2 SMNVEV (reference sequence). Trimming removed 7 bases from V and 0 bases from J; junction bases left unmatched: 3. In DNA, the CDR3 is TGTGCCAGCAAGTCTAGCGGGAGCACAGATACGCAGTATTTT. This encodes CASKSSGSTDTQYF.

The CDR3 bases are TGTGCCACCAGCGCAACGGGGGAAGCTTTCTTT. Amino acids: CATSATGEAFF. The rearrangement uses TRBV15 and TRBJ1-1; D gene uncertain. Deletions cut 5 bases from V and 8 bases from J, with 9 bases between. The length of the CDR3 is 11 residues. CDR1 LNHNV and CDR2 YYDKDF come from the germline V gene (reference sequence).

V gene TRBV7-8 combines with J gene TRBJ2-1, with 10 positions matching TRBD2. In germline, CDR1 is SGHVS, CDR2 FQNEAQ. V lost 5 bases to trimming and J lost 6 bases; unmatched junction nucleotides: 7. This CDR3 has 15 residues. This CDR3 reads CASSPASGRPNEQFF. DNA for the CDR3: TGTGCCAGCAGCCCAGCTAGCGGGAGACCCAATGAGCAGTTCTTC.

The chain couples TRBV7-9 to TRBJ1-1; D is ambiguous. The CDR3 contains 12 residues. Germline assignment: CDR1 SEHNR and CDR2 FQNEAQ (reference sequence). Trimming pared 7 bases from V and 5 bases from J, leaving 11 bases between. The chain's CDR3 is CASTHGETEAFF. Here the CDR3 DNA reads TGTGCCAGCACCCACGGGGAGACTGAAGCTTTCTTT.

The CDR3 bases are TGTGCCCGGGGGGGTCTTCGGGAAAAACTGTTTTTT. Protein sequence: CARGGLREKLFF. This chain links TRBV2 with TRBJ1-4; D is possibly TRBD1 (5 bases). The V end was cut by 11 bases, the J end by 8 bases, with 15 bases between. In germline, CDR1 is SNHLY, CDR2 FYNNEI. The CDR3 covers 12 residues.

The chain links TRBV12-5 to TRBJ1-2; 11 nucleotides match TRBD1. CDR3 length equals 16 residues. Germline V gene sequence: CDR1 LGHNT, CDR2 FRNRAP. V lost 5 bases and J lost 7; bases outside the gene matches: 12. The CDR3: CASGLHPGTGGRGYTF. The CDR3 DNA is TGTGCTAGTGGTCTCCACCCCGGGACAGGGGGTCGTGGCTACACCTTC.

This rearrangement joins TRBV5-4 to TRBJ2-7; 11 bases map to TRBD2. V lost 4 bases and J lost 3; bases outside the gene matches: 9. CDR3 length equals 16 residues. CDR1 and CDR2 (germline): SGHNT, YYREEE (reference sequence). CDR3 protein: CASSAITTSGSYEQYF. CDR3 bases: TGTGCCAGCAGCGCGATCACCACTAGCGGGAGCTACGAGCAGTACTTC.

The rearrangement uses TRBV2 and TRBJ2-2, with 7 bases matching TRBD2. CDR3 size: 18 residues. The germline CDR1 and CDR2 sequences are SNHLY and FYNNEI. V trimming: 1 base; J trimming: 1 base; junction bases outside the gene matches: 9. The CDR3 sequence is CASSEVPGLAVNTGELFF. CDR3 DNA sequence: TGTGCCAGCAGTGAAGTTCCCGGGCTAGCGGTGAACACCGGGGAGCTGTTTTTT.

The genes are TRBV9 and TRBJ2-3, with D maybe TRBD1 (6 bases). Germline CDR1 reads SGDLS; CDR2 reads YYNGEE. The CDR3 spans 14 residues. Trimming left V 1 base short and J 3 bases short, with 9 bases between. CDR3 region: CASSVRQGTDTQYF. The CDR3 DNA sequence: TGTGCCAGCAGCGTAAGGCAGGGGACAGATACGCAGTATTTT.

This chain connects TRBV6-5 to TRBJ1-5; D possibly corresponds to TRBD1 (5 bases). The CDR3 loop spans 14 amino acids. CDR1 is MNHEY, CDR2 SVGAGI, per germline. V was clipped by 5 bases and J by 7 bases, with 15 bases between them. CDR3 coding DNA: TGTGCCAGCAGTGCCGGGGGGGGAGGACAGCCCCAGCATTTT. Residues: CASSAGGGGQPQHF.

The CDR3 reads CASRVAGDTGELFF. CDR3 DNA sequence: TGTGCCAGCAGGGTAGCGGGAGACACCGGGGAGCTGTTTTTT. The chain has TRBV28 and TRBJ2-2; 9 bases map to TRBD2. The CDR3 runs to 14 residues. Germline lookup yields CDR1 MDHEN and CDR2 SYDVKM. V gave up 6 bases and J gave up 3 bases; unmatched junction bases: 2.

This clone was detected only once. The chain is built from TRBV6-6 and TRBJ2-1, with 7 bases fitting TRBD1. Trimming at V came to 4 bases and at J to 4 bases, leaving 1 base not matched to a gene. CDR1 and CDR2 (germline): MNHNY, SVGAGI (reference sequence). The CDR3 loop spans 13 amino acids. The CDR3 region has the DNA TGTGCCAGCAGTTTGGGACAGTACAATGAGCAGTTCTTC. This translates into CASSLGQYNEQFF.

The CDR3 spells CASSFVSSYEQYF. In DNA, the CDR3 is TGTGCCAGCAGCTTCGTTTCTTCGTACGAGCAGTACTTC. The V call is TRBV7-2, the J call TRBJ2-7; D gene ambiguous. The germline CDR1 and CDR2 sequences are SGHTA and FQGNSA. This CDR3 spans 13 amino acids. Between the trimmed V and J ends, which lost 3 bases and 4 bases, there was a span of 10 bases. Together with reference TRBV7-2 and TRBJ2-7, the CDR3 gives the full variable domain: GAGVSQSPSNKVTEKGKDVELRCDPISGHTALYWYRQSLGQGLEFLIYFQGNSAPDKSGLPSDRFSAERTGGSVSTLTIQRTQQEDSAVYLCASSFVSSYEQYFGPGTRLTVT.

V usage is TRBV11-3 and J usage is TRBJ1-1; no definite D call. With 1 base removed from V and 6 bases from J, the gap between germline ends came to 6 bases. The CDR3 runs 12 residues. Germline CDR1 SGHNT, CDR2 YENEEA. The CDR3 sequence is CASSLATAEAFF. In DNA form, the CDR3 reads TGTGCCAGCAGCTTAGCAACAGCTGAAGCTTTCTTT.

This clone was seen once. The CDR3 nucleotides are TGCGCCAGCAGCTTGGGCGCCCTCACCGGGGAGCTGTTTTTT. Its protein product is CASSLGALTGELFF. This chain uses TRBV5-1 with TRBJ2-2; D gene ambiguous. With 0 bases removed from V and 4 bases from J, the gap between germline ends came to 7 bases. The CDR3 runs to 14 residues. CDR1 is SGHRS, CDR2 YFSETQ, per germline.

This chain joins TRBV11-2 and TRBJ2-7; D perhaps matches TRBD2 (6 bases). Trimming took off 3 bases at V and 0 bases at J, with 12 bases between the two ends. The V gene's germline CDR1 is SGHAT and CDR2 FQNNGV. The CDR3 extends over 15 amino acids. CDR3 sequence: CASSLPIAVSYEQYF. For the CDR3, the DNA is TGTGCCAGCAGCTTGCCCATAGCGGTCTCCTACGAGCAGTACTTC.

V gene TRBV10-1 combines with J gene TRBJ1-1; the D is unclear. The CDR3 spans 13 residues. Trimming took off 3 bases at V and 7 bases at J, with 12 bases between the two ends. Germline assignment: CDR1 WNHNN and CDR2 SYGVQD (reference sequence). The CDR3 loop reads CASSDNYAVEAFF. CDR3 DNA: TGCGCCAGCAGTGACAACTACGCCGTTGAAGCTTTCTTT.

The V gene is TRBV7-2, the J gene TRBJ2-5, with 9 nucleotides matching TRBD2. In germline, CDR1 is SGHTA, CDR2 FQGNSA. CDR3 length equals 14 residues. J lost 6 bases, V lost 1 base, and 3 bases had no gene match. The DNA for the CDR3 is TGTGCCAGCAGCTTAGGGCGGGAGGGACAGACCCAGTACTTC. It translates to CASSLGREGQTQYF.

The gene calls are TRBV30 and TRBJ1-2; tentatively, D is TRBD1 (5 bases). From germline, CDR1 is GTSNPN and CDR2 SVGIG (reference sequence). The CDR3 has 17 amino acids. The V gene lost 0 bases and the J gene lost 4 bases, with 21 bases spanning the gap. This CDR3 is CAWSVKAGGGSSYGYTF. CDR3 nucleotide sequence: TGTGCCTGGAGTGTAAAGGCAGGTGGGGGGTCTTCCTATGGCTACACCTTC.

The chain links TRBV11-2 to TRBJ1-1, with D possibly TRBD1 on 5 matching bases. V gave up 3 bases and J gave up 1 base, with 15 bases separating them. In germline, CDR1 is SGHAT, CDR2 FQNNGV. The CDR3 totals 16 residues. CDR3 nucleotide sequence: TGTGCCAGCAGCTTTGGGGTCGGGACTACGAACACTGAAGCTTTCTTT. Translated, it gives CASSFGVGTTNTEAFF.

The rearrangement uses TRBV6-5 and TRBJ1-2, with D possibly matching TRBD1 (5 bases). V shed 7 bases and J shed 3 bases, with 15 bases lying between them. The CDR3 consists of 14 residues. Germline assignment: CDR1 MNHEY and CDR2 SVGAGI. CDR3 DNA: TGTGCCAGCACCGTGCTGGAGGGACACTATGGCTACACCTTC. Translated, it gives CASTVLEGHYGYTF.

The chain uses TRBV7-2 and TRBJ2-7; D is uncertain. Germline CDR1 reads SGHTA; CDR2 reads FQGNSA. This CDR3 has 14 residues. The V end was cut by 7 bases, the J end by 2 bases, with 15 bases between. The CDR3 sequence: CASNGRQVPYEQYF. In nucleotides, the CDR3 is TGTGCCAGCAACGGCCGGCAGGTCCCCTACGAGCAGTACTTC. Using reference TRBV7-2 and TRBJ2-7 for the parts outside the CDR3, the full variable domain is GAGVSQSPSNKVTEKGKDVELRCDPISGHTALYWYRQSLGQGLEFLIYFQGNSAPDKSGLPSDRFSAERTGGSVSTLTIQRTQQEDSAVYLCASNGRQVPYEQYFGPGTRLTVT.

The genes are TRBV9 and TRBJ1-2; D may be TRBD1 (5 bases). The CDR3 is made up of 15 amino acids. Germline CDR1 reads SGDLS; CDR2 reads YYNGEE. V was trimmed by 0 bases and J by 0 bases, leaving 9 bases between them. The chain's CDR3 is CASSVGGSPNYGYTF. CDR3 nucleotide sequence: TGTGCCAGCAGCGTAGGGGGCAGTCCTAACTATGGCTACACCTTC. Filled out from reference TRBV9 and TRBJ1-2, the complete variable domain reads DSGVTQTPKHLITATGQRVTLRCSPRSGDLSVYWYQQSLDQGLQFLIQYYNGEERAKGNILERFSAQQFPDLHSELNLSSLELGDSALYFCASSVGGSPNYGYTFGSGTRLTVV.

The chain is built from TRBV5-1 and TRBJ2-1; D remains ambiguous. Germline V gene data show CDR1 as SGHRS and CDR2 as YFSETQ. The ends were cut back, 0 bases at V and 5 bases at J, with 15 bases in the middle. There are 16 residues in the CDR3. The CDR3 is CASSLATRAGNNEQFF. The CDR3 DNA follows: TGCGCCAGCAGCTTGGCCACCCGTGCAGGTAACAATGAGCAGTTCTTC.

V usage is TRBV4-1 and J usage is TRBJ2-7; 9 bases match TRBD1. Germline CDR1 reads MGHRA; CDR2 reads YSYEKL. This CDR3 contains 17 residues. The V gene end was trimmed by 1 base and the J gene end by 2 bases; junction bases not matched to a gene: 9. In DNA, the CDR3 is TGCGCCAGCAGCCAAGGATCCGGGACAGGGAATACCTACGAGCAGTACTTC. It translates to CASSQGSGTGNTYEQYF.

J is TRBJ2-2 and V is TRBV6-1; no definite D call. The CDR3 is 14 residues long. V was clipped by 5 bases and J by 1 base, with 8 bases between them. Germline loops: CDR1 MNHNS, CDR2 SASEGT. The CDR3 bases are TGTGCCAGCAGTTATCTCAGGAACACCGGGGAGCTGTTTTTT. Protein: CASSYLRNTGELFF.